This T cell receptor (beta chain) was retrieved from a study of T cell repertoires in cytomegalovirus infection. Study-level information: Public TCR beta signatures indicated both CMV infection and matching HLA type.

This clonotype has just a few counts. The target antigen is unknown. One entry per CDR3 protein, called by TCRdb with MiXCR from the reads. This sample yields about 360,000 distinct CDR3 sequences, of which approximately 18% are seen a single time; 8.7% belongs to the top ten. Study-level results: The response measured ex vivo was dominated by TCR beta clonotypes (HLA-C-restricted and CMV-specific). Carriage of CMV together with the relevant HLA was identifiable through cumulative public TCR beta family frequency.

The sample was PBMCs. The sequence was obtained from a human donor in good health (CMV status not recorded). Some clones in this sample may be carry-over from other donors' samples.

The chain's CDR3 is CASNRDSYTEAFF. The CDR3 nucleotides are TGTGCCAGCAATCGGGACAGCTACACTGAAGCTTTCTTT. V and J are TRBV6-2 or TRBV6-3 and TRBJ1-1; 7 nucleotides agree with TRBD1. Trimming removed 7 bases from V and 3 bases from J; junction bases left unmatched: 5. The germline V gene encodes CDR1 MNHEY and CDR2 SVGEGT. The CDR3 covers 13 residues.